The sample holds many counts of the clone carrying this T cell receptor (beta chain). cDNA was made by 5'RACE with 10-nucleotide random UMIs. TCRdb independently ran MiXCR on the 5' RACE reads; one entry per CDR3 protein. This sample has 50,000 to 70,000 distinct CDR3 sequences; under 3.5% occur once, and the top ten carry more than 3%. 2 million PBMCs stored at -80 C were the source of the unsorted libraries. The record originates from a study of neurological immune-mediated disorders. Study background: Multiple sclerosis patients (n of about 35) included roughly 30 with relapsing-remitting and 3 with secondary progressive disease.

V was cut by 4 bases and J by 6 bases, with 7 bases left in between. The CDR3 is 12 residues long. The V gene's germline CDR1 is LGHDT and CDR2 YNNKEL (reference sequence). Source material: PBMCs. This receptor was taken from a man aged 40-55 years with multiple sclerosis. This rearrangement joins TRBV3-1 to TRBJ1-5; D unresolved. The CDR3 bases are TGTGCCAGCAGCCGTGGGCGTCAGCCCCAGCATTTT. It translates to CASSRGRQPQHF.